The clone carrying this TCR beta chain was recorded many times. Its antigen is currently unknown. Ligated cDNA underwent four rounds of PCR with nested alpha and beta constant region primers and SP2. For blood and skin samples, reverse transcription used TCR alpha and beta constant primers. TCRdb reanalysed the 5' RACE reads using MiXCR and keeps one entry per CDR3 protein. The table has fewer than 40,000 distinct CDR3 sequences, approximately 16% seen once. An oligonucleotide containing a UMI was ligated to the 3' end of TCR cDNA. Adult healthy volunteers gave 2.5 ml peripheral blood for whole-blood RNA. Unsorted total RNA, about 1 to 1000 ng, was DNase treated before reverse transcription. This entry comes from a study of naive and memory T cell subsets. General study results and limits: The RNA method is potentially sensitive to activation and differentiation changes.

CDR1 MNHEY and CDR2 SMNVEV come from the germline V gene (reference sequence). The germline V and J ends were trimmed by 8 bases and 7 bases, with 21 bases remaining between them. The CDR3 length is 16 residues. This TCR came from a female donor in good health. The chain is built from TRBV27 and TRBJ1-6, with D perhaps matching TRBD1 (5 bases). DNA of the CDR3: TGTGCCAGCTACAGTTTATCGTCAGGGACGAATTCACCCCTCCACTTT. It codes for CASYSLSSGTNSPLHF.